Below, one T cell receptor (beta chain) is given with its context. Its antigen has not been determined. No much larger clonotype is one base removed from it; base qualities were not supplied. Library prep was done by the immunoSEQ multiplex PCR assay. TCRdb retrieved this table from immuneACCESS and kept in-frame rearrangements only. Not all clones are present; in checked studies, unresolved V genes account for under half, and no reason is known for the remainder. The sample contains over 100,000 clones, approximately 90% of them found a single time. The ten largest account for roughly 2.5% of the sample. The record originates from a study of control samples from healthy donors and cancer patients (dated by TCRdb to the early 2020s). From the cysteine through the phenylalanine, the CDR3 covers 14 amino acids. Only CDR3 DNA is held: 42 bases, read in frame from base 1. CDR1 and CDR2 are read off the germline V gene (reference sequence) as LNHDA and SQIVND. The junction carries 11 bases between V and J, which are trimmed by 5 bases and 2 bases respectively.

Sequenced: blood. The V and J segments used are TRBV19 and TRBJ2-3, with the D segment possibly TRBD1 or TRBD2, each aligning over 5 bases. The source of this sequence is a man in his forties in good health. The CDR3 sequence is CASSSGTFTDTQYF. The nucleotide sequence reads TGTGCCAGTAGTTCTGGGACGTTCACAGATACGCAGTATTTT.